The entry below gives a single T cell receptor (beta chain) sequence along with its context. What it binds is unknown. With 5 bases clipped from V and 5 bases from J, the junction kept 4 bases outside the gene matches. Germline CDR1 reads MDHEN; CDR2 reads SYDVKM. The length of the CDR3 is 14 residues. The sample is drawn from a study of T cell responses to AZD1222 COVID-19 vaccine. Whole-study results and caveats: The reported proportion of spike-specific TCRs targeting unmutated variant regions was nearly half. None of the repertoires were sampled until the peak T cell response had passed.

Here immunoSEQ multiplex PCR was the method, and the copy in TCRdb shows in-frame clones only, minus some. The table lists roughly 120,000 clones, under 90% of them singletons, with 6.5% to 9.5% in the top ten. The chain carries TRBV28 and TRBJ2-5; TRBD1 aligns across 11 bases. This sequence was found in an adult in good health. Sequences were derived from peripheral blood, sampled on day 0 of AZD1222 vaccination. CDR3 sequence: CASSGGQGVETQYF. The CDR3 nucleotides are TGTGCCAGCAGTGGGGGACAGGGGGTTGAGACCCAGTACTTC.